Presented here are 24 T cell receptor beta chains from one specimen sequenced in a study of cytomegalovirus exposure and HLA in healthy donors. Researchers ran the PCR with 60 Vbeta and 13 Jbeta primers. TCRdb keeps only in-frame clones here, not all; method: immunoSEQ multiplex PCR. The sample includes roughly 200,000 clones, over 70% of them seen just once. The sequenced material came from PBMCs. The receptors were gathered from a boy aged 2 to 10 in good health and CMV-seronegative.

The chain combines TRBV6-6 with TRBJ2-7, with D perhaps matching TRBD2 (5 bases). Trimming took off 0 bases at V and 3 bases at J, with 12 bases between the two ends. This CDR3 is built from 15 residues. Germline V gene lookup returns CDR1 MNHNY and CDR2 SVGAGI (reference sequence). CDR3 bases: TGTGCCAGCAGTTACTCTTCTTCCGGGAACTACGAGCAGTACTTC. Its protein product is CASSYSSSGNYEQYF.

DNA for the CDR3: TGTGCCAGCAGCTTAGTTCCGACAGGATACGAGCAGTACTTC. Translating it yields CASSLVPTGYEQYF. This rearrangement joins TRBV7-2 to TRBJ2-7, with D maybe TRBD1 (6 bases). This CDR3 has 14 residues. With 1 base removed from V and 4 bases from J, the gap between germline ends came to 11 bases. Per germline, CDR1 SGHTA and CDR2 FQGNSA. Complete variable domain (other parts from reference TRBV7-2 and TRBJ2-7): GAGVSQSPSNKVTEKGKDVELRCDPISGHTALYWYRQSLGQGLEFLIYFQGNSAPDKSGLPSDRFSAERTGGSVSTLTIQRTQQEDSAVYLCASSLVPTGYEQYFGPGTRLTVT.

Written as DNA, the CDR3 is TGCGCCAGCAGCCACCTAGACGTTGAGCAGTTCTTC. It yields the protein CASSHLDVEQFF. The V and J genes are TRBV4-1 and TRBJ2-1, with D unclear. V lost 3 bases and J 9 bases, leaving 9 bases between the germline ends. Germline values: CDR1 MGHRA, CDR2 YSYEKL. The CDR3 is 12 residues long.

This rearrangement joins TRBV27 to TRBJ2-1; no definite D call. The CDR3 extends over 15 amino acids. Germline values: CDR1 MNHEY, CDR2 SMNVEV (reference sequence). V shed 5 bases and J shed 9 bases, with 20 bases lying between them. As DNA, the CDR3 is TGTGCCAGCAGTCCCCGCCACCGCCCGAGAGGTGAGCAGTTCTTC. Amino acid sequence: CASSPRHRPRGEQFF.

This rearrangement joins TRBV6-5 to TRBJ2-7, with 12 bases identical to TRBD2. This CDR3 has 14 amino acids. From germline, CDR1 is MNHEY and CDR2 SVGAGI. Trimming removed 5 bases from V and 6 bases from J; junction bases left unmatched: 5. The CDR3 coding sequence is TGTGCCAGCAGTCCGACTAGCGGGAGCTCCGAGCAGTACTTC. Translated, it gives CASSPTSGSSEQYF.

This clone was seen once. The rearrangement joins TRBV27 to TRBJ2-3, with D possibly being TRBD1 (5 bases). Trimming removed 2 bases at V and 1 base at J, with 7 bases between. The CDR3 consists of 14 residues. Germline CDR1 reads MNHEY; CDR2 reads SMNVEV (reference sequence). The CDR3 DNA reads TGTGCCAGCAGTTTAGTACAGGGCACAGATACGCAGTATTTT. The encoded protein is CASSLVQGTDTQYF.

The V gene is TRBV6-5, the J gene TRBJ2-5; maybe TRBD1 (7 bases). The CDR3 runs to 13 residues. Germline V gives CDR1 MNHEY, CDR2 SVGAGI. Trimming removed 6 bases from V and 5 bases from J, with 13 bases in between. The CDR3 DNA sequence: TGTGCCAGCAGCCGGGACAGCGGGGAGACCCAGTACTTC. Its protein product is CASSRDSGETQYF.

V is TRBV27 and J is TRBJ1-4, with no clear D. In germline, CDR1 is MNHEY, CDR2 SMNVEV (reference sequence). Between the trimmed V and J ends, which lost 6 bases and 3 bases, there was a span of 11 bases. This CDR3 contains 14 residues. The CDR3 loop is CASRTTAANEKLFF. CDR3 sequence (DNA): TGTGCCAGCAGGACGACCGCGGCTAATGAAAAACTGTTTTTT.

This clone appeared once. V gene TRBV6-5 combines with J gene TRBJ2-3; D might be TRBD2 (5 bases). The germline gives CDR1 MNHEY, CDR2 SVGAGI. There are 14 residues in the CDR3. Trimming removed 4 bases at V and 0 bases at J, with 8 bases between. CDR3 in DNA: TGTGCCAGCAGTTCGACTATCAGCACAGATACGCAGTATTTT. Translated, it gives CASSSTISTDTQYF.

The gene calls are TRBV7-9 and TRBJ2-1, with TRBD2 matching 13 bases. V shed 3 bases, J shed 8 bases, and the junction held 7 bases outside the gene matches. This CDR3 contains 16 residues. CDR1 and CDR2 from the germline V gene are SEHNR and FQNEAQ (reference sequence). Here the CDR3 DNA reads TGTGCCAGCAGCTTTACTAGCGGGGGGGCTTACGATGAGCAGTTCTTC. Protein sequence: CASSFTSGGAYDEQFF.

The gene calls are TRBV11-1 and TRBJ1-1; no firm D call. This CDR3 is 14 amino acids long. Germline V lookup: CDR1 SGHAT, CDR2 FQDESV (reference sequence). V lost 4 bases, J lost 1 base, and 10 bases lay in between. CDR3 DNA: TGTGCCAGCAGCTATCTAGGTAGGAACACTGAAGCTTTCTTT. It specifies CASSYLGRNTEAFF.

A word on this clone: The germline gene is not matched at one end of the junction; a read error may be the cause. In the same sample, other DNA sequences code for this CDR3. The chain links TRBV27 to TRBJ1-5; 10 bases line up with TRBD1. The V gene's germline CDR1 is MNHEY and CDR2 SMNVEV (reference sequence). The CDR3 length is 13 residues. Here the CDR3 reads CASRQGAGQPQHF. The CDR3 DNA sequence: TGCGCCAGCAGACAGGGGGCAGGACAGCCCCAGCATTTT.

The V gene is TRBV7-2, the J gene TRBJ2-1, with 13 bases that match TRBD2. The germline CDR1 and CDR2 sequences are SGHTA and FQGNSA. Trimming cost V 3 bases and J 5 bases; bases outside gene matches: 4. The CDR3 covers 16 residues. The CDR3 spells CASSFTGLAGNNEQFF. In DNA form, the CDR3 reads TGTGCCAGCAGCTTCACGGGACTAGCGGGAAACAATGAGCAGTTCTTC. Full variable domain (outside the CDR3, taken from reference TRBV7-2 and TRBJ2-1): GAGVSQSPSNKVTEKGKDVELRCDPISGHTALYWYRQSLGQGLEFLIYFQGNSAPDKSGLPSDRFSAERTGGSVSTLTIQRTQQEDSAVYLCASSFTGLAGNNEQFFGPGTRLTVL.

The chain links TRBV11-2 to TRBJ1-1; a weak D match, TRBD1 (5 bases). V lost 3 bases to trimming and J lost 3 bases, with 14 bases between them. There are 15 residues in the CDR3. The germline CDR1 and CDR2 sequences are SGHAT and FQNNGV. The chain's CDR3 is CASSFWVAGDTEAFF. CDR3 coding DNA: TGTGCCAGCAGCTTTTGGGTTGCGGGGGACACTGAAGCTTTCTTT.

The CDR3, as DNA: TGTGCCAGCAGCCAATCGGGGGGTGAAAAACTGTTTTTT. This encodes CASSQSGGEKLFF. V usage is TRBV4-2 and J usage is TRBJ1-4; D is possibly TRBD1 (5 bases). The CDR3 length is 13 residues. In germline, CDR1 is LGHNA, CDR2 YNFKEQ. Trimming stripped 2 bases from V and 7 bases from J, with 8 bases between.

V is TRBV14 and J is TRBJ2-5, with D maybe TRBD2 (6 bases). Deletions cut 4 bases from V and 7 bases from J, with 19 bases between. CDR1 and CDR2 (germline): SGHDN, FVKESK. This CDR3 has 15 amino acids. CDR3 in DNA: TGTGCCAGCAGCCCCCCGGGAGCCGCTTTCGGGACCCAGTACTTC. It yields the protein CASSPPGAAFGTQYF.

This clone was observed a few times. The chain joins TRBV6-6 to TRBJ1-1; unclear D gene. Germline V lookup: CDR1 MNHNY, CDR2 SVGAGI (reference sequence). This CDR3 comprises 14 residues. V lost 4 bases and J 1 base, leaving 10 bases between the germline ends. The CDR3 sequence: CASSFLYRNTEAFF. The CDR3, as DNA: TGTGCCAGCAGTTTTTTGTACAGGAACACTGAAGCTTTCTTT.

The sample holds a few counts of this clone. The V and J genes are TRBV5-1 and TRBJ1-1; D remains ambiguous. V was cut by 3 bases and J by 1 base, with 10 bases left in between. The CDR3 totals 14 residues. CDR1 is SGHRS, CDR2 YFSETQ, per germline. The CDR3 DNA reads TGCGCCAGCAGCTCAGCGGCGAGGAACACTGAAGCTTTCTTT. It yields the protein CASSSAARNTEAFF. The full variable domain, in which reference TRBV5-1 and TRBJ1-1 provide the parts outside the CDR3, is KAGVTQTPRYLIKTRGQQVTLSCSPISGHRSVSWYQQTPGQGLQFLFEYFSETQRNKGNFPGRFSGRQFSNSRSEMNVSTLELGDSALYLCASSSAARNTEAFFGQGTRLTVV.

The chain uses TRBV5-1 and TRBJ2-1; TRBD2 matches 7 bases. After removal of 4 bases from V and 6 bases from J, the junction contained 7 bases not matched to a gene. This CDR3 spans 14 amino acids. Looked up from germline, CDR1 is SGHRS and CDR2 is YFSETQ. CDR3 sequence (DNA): TGCGCCAGCAGCCCGGGGATAGCGGGCAATGAGCAGTTCTTC. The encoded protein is CASSPGIAGNEQFF.

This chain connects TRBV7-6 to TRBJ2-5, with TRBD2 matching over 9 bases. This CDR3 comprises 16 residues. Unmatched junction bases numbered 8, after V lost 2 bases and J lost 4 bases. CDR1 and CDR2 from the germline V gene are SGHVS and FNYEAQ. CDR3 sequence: CASSLLISGRGETQYF. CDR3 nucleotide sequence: TGTGCCAGCAGCTTATTAATTAGCGGGAGAGGAGAGACCCAGTACTTC. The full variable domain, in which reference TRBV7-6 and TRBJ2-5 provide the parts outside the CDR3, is GAGVSQSPRYKVTKRGQDVALRCDPISGHVSLYWYRQALGQGPEFLTYFNYEAQQDKSGLPNDRFSAERPEGSISTLTIQRTEQRDSAMYRCASSLLISGRGETQYFGPGTRLLVL.

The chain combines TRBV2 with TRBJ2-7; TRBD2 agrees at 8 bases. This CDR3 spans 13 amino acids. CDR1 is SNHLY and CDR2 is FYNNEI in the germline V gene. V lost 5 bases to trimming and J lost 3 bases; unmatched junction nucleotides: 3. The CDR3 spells CASSSGGVYEQYF. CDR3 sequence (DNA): TGTGCCAGCAGTTCGGGGGGGGTCTACGAGCAGTACTTC.

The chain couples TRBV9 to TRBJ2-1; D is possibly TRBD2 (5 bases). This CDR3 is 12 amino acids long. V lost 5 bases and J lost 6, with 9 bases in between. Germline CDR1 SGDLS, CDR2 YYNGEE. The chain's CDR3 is CASSRGSNEQFF. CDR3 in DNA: TGTGCCAGCAGTCGAGGGAGCAATGAGCAGTTCTTC. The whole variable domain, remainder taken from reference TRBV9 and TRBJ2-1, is DSGVTQTPKHLITATGQRVTLRCSPRSGDLSVYWYQQSLDQGLQFLIQYYNGEERAKGNILERFSAQQFPDLHSELNLSSLELGDSALYFCASSRGSNEQFFGPGTRLTVL.

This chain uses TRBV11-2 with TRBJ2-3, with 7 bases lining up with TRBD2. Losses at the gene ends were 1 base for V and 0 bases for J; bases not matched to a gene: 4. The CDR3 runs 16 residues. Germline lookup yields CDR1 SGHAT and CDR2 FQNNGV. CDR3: CASSLGAGESTDTQYF. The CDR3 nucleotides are TGTGCCAGCAGCTTAGGGGCGGGGGAGAGCACAGATACGCAGTATTTT. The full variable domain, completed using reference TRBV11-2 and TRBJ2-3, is EAGVAQSPRYKIIEKRQSVAFWCNPISGHATLYWYQQILGQGPKLLIQFQNNGVVDDSQLPKDRFSAERLKGVDSTLKIQPAKLEDSAVYLCASSLGAGESTDTQYFGPGTRLTVL.

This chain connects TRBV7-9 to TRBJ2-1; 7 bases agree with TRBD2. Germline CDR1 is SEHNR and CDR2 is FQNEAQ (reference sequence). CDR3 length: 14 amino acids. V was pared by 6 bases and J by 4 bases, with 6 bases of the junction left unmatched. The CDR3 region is CASSSGEGYNEQFF. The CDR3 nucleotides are TGTGCCAGCAGTTCGGGGGAGGGGTACAATGAGCAGTTCTTC.